Presented here are 12 T cell receptor beta chains from one specimen sequenced in a study of technical replicates of blood from several donors. Generated by immunoSEQ multiplex PCR, the TCRdb table keeps only in-frame clones and is missing some. The repertoire holds tens of thousands of clones, roughly 93% seen once, with roughly 0.25% in the top ten. The sequencing sample was made of T cells isolated from PBMCs. The receptors were gathered from a human donor in good health.

V is TRBV2 and J is TRBJ2-1, with D tentatively TRBD1 (6 bases). Per germline, CDR1 SNHLY and CDR2 FYNNEI. The V and J ends lost 5 bases and 0 bases respectively, with 11 bases between them. The CDR3 runs 15 residues. The CDR3 region is CASSRQGSSYNEQFF. The CDR3 DNA reads as TGTGCCAGCAGTCGGCAGGGGAGCTCCTACAATGAGCAGTTCTTC. Full variable domain (remainder filled in from reference TRBV2 and TRBJ2-1): EPEVTQTPSHQVTQMGQEVILRCVPISNHLYFYWYRQILGQKVEFLVSFYNNEISEKSEIFDDQFSVERPDGSNFTLKIRSTKLEDSAMYFCASSRQGSSYNEQFFGPGTRLTVL.

The chain uses TRBV30 and TRBJ1-5, with D unclear. Trimming took 2 bases from V and 3 from J, leaving 8 bases between them. Germline-derived CDR1 and CDR2 are GTSNPN and SVGIG (reference sequence). The length of the CDR3 is 13 residues. The CDR3 coding sequence is TGTGCCTGGAGTTTGGCAGACAATCAGCCCCAGCATTTT. It yields the protein CAWSLADNQPQHF.

V is TRBV11-3 and J is TRBJ2-2; 8 bases are shared with TRBD1. V shed 1 base, J shed 7 bases, and the junction held 5 bases outside the gene matches. Germline-derived CDR1 and CDR2 are SGHNT and YENEEA. The CDR3 contains 15 residues. The CDR3 spells CASSLGRRGHGELFF. DNA of the CDR3: TGTGCCAGCAGCTTAGGGCGCAGGGGGCACGGGGAGCTGTTTTTT. Looking up the rest from reference TRBV11-3 and TRBJ2-2 gives the full variable domain: EAGVVQSPRYKIIEKKQPVAFWCNPISGHNTLYWYLQNLGQGPELLIRYENEEAVDDSQLPKDRFSAERLKGVDSTLKIQPAELGDSAVYLCASSLGRRGHGELFFGEGSRLTVL.

This clone came up a few times. The chain recombines TRBV19 with TRBJ1-5, with D uncertain. Germline V gene sequence: CDR1 LNHDA, CDR2 SQIVND (reference sequence). CDR3 size: 13 residues. V was shortened by 3 bases and J by 4 bases, with 7 bases between the two germline ends. Here the CDR3 reads CASSITTNQPQHF. The DNA for the CDR3 is TGTGCCAGTAGTATCACGACAAATCAGCCCCAGCATTTT.

The chain recombines TRBV4-1 with TRBJ2-3, with 8 nucleotides matching TRBD2. This CDR3 has 17 amino acids. J gave up 0 bases and V 3 bases, and 8 bases lay outside the gene matches. CDR1 is MGHRA and CDR2 is YSYEKL in the germline V gene. CDR3 residues: CASSHGPSGGSTDTQYF. CDR3 coding DNA: TGCGCCAGCAGCCATGGTCCGAGCGGGGGAAGCACAGATACGCAGTATTTT.

The chain is built from TRBV7-2 and TRBJ2-2; D gene ambiguous. CDR3 length: 15 amino acids. Germline assignment: CDR1 SGHTA and CDR2 FQGNSA. V was clipped by 3 bases and J by 4 bases, with 12 bases between them. In nucleotides, the CDR3 is TGTGCCAGCAGCTTTCAATCCTCGGGCACCGGGGAGCTGTTTTTT. It specifies CASSFQSSGTGELFF.

The rearrangement uses TRBV14 and TRBJ1-1, with TRBD1 identical over 7 bases. The CDR3 is made up of 17 amino acids. The J segment lost 2 bases and the V segment lost 5 bases, leaving 14 bases of the junction unmatched. Germline V gene lookup returns CDR1 SGHDN and CDR2 FVKESK. As DNA, the CDR3 is TGTGCCAGCAGCACACTGGACAGGAGCCCGAAAAACACTGAAGCTTTCTTT. This encodes CASSTLDRSPKNTEAFF.

This clone showed up just once. The chain recombines TRBV2 with TRBJ2-5; possibly TRBD2 for D (6 bases). CDR3 length: 14 amino acids. V was cut by 4 bases and J by 4 bases, with 13 bases left in between. Germline V gene sequence: CDR1 SNHLY, CDR2 FYNNEI. CDR3 in DNA: TGTGCCAGCAGTGGGGATGTCGGGGGAGAGACCCAGTACTTC. It specifies CASSGDVGGETQYF.

The chain combines TRBV6-1 with TRBJ1-2, with 9 positions matching TRBD1. V lost 3 bases to trimming and J lost 3 bases; unmatched junction nucleotides: 5. Per germline, CDR1 MNHNS and CDR2 SASEGT. The CDR3 loop spans 15 amino acids. CDR3 sequence: CASSDGTGLYYGYTF. CDR3 bases: TGTGCCAGCAGTGATGGGACAGGGTTGTACTATGGCTACACCTTC.

This rearrangement joins TRBV9 to TRBJ2-7; the match to TRBD1 covers 8 bases. J was trimmed by 0 bases and V by 4 bases; bases with no gene match: 3. Germline V gene lookup returns CDR1 SGDLS and CDR2 YYNGEE. This CDR3 has 14 amino acids. The CDR3 DNA sequence: TGTGCCAGCAGCAGGCAGGGGGCCTCCTACGAGCAGTACTTC. Its protein is CASSRQGASYEQYF.

The chain has TRBV27 and TRBJ1-1, with D hard to call. The CDR3 is 14 residues long. Trimming took 4 bases from V and 1 from J, leaving 10 bases between them. Germline V gene sequence: CDR1 MNHEY, CDR2 SMNVEV (reference sequence). The CDR3 DNA reads as TGTGCCAGCAGTTCACATCGAGGGAACACTGAAGCTTTCTTT. It specifies CASSSHRGNTEAFF.

This rearrangement joins TRBV25-1 to TRBJ2-3, with a tentative D call TRBD2 (6 bases). The CDR3 loop spans 16 amino acids. V lost 0 bases and J 2 bases, leaving 12 bases between the germline ends. Germline V CDR1 and CDR2: MGHDK, SYGVNS. CDR3 sequence (DNA): TGTGCCAGCAGTGAATATGACGGGGGACTCACAGATACGCAGTATTTT. This sequence encodes CASSEYDGGLTDTQYF.